The clone carrying this T cell receptor beta chain showed up just once. These data are taken from a study of Ad26.COV2.S vaccination and SARS-CoV-2 variants. Germline V gene sequence: CDR1 MNHEY, CDR2 SMNVEV (reference sequence). The V end was cut by 3 bases, the J end by 3 bases, with 6 bases between. The CDR3 covers 13 residues. Sample treatment: 15 to 20 received Ad26.COV2.S at low or high dose, single or two shots; a few received placebo; per-sample allocation not given. Samples came from day 63 after the first vaccine or placebo injection. This table comes from immunoSEQ multiplex PCR, and its TCRdb copy is limited to in-frame clones, with some not included. The sample holds roughly 390,000 clones, approximately 90% seen once.

The sequences come from peripheral blood, collected in a trial of Ad26.COV2.S vaccine versus placebo. J is TRBJ2-1 and V is TRBV27; no reliable D call. This receptor was taken from a person aged 18 to 59 who received the Ad26.COV2.S COVID-19 vaccine or a placebo. In DNA, the CDR3 is TGTGCCAGCAGTTTCTCTAGCTACAATGAGCAGTTCTTC. Amino acids: CASSFSSYNEQFF.